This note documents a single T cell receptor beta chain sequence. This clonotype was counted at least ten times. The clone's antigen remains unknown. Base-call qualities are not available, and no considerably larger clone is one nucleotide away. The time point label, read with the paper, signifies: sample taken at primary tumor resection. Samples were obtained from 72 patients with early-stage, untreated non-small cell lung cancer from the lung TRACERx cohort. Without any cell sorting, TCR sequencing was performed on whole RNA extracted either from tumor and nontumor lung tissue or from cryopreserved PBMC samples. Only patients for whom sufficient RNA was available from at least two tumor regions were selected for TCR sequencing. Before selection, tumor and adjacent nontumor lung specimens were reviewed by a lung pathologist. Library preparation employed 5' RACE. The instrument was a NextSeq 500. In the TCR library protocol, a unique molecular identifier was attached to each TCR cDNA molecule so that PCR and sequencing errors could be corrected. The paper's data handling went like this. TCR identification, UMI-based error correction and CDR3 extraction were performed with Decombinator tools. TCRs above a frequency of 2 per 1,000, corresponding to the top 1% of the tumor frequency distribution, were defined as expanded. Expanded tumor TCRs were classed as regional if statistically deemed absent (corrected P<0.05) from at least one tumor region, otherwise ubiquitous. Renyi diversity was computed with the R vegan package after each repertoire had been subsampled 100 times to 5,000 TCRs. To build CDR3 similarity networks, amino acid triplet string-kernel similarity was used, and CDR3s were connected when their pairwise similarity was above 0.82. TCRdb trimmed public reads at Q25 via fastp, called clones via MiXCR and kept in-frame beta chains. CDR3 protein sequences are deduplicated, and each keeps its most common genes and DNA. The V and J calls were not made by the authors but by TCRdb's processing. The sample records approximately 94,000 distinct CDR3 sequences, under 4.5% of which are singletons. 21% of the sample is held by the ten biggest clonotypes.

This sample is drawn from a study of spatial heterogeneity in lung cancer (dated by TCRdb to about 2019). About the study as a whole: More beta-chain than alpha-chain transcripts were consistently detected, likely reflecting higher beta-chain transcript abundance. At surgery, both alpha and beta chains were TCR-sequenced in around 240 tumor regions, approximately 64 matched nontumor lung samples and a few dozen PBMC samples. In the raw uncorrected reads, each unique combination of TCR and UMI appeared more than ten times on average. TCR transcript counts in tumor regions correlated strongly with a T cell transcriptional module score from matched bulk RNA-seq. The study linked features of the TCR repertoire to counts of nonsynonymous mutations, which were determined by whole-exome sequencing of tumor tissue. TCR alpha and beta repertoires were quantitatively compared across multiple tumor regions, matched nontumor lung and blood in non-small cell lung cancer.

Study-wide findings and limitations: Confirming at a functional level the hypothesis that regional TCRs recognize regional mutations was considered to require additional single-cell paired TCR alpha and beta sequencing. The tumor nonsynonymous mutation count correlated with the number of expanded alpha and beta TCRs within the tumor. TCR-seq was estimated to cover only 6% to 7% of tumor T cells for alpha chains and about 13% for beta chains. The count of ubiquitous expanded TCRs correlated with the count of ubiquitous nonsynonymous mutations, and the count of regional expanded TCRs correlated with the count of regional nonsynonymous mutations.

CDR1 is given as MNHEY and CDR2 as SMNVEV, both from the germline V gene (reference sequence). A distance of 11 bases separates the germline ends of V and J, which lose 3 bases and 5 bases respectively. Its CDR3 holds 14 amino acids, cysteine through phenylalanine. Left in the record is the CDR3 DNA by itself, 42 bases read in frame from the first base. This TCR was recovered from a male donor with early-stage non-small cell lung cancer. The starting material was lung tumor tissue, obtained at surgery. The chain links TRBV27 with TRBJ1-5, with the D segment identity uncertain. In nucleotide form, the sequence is TGTGCCAGCAGTTTTTCAGGAAATTATCAGCCCCAGCATTTT. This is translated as CASSFSGNYQPQHF.